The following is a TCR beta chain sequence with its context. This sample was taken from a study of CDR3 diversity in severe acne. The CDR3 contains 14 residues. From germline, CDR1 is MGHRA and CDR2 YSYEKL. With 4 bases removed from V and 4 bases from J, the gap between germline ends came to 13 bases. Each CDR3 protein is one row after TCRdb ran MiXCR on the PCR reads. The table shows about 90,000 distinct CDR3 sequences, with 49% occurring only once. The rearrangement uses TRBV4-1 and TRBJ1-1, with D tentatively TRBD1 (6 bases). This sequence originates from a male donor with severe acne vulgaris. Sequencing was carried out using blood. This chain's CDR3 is CASSLPTGGTEAFF. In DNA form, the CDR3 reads TGCGCCAGCAGCCTACCGACAGGTGGCACTGAAGCTTTCTTT.